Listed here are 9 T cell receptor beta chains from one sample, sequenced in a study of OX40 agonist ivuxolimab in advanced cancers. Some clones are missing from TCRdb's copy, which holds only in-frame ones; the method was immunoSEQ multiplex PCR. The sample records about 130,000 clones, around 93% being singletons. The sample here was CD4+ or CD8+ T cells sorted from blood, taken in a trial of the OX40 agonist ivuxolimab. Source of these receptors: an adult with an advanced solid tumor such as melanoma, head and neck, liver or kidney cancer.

Here the CDR3 DNA reads TGTGCCAGCAGTTTATTGGCTAGCGGGGTGGGATACGAGCAGTACTTC. This sequence encodes CASSLLASGVGYEQYF. This chain joins TRBV27 and TRBJ2-7, with 9 bases identical to TRBD2. CDR1 is MNHEY and CDR2 is SMNVEV in the germline V gene (reference sequence). V was clipped by 1 base and J by 4 bases; unmatched bases: 8. The CDR3 totals 16 residues.

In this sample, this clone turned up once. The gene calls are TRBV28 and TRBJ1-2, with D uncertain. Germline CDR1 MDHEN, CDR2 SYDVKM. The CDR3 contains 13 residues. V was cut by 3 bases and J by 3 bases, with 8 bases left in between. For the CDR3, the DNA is TGTGCCAGCAGTTTGGAGAGCTACTATGGCTACACCTTC. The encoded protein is CASSLESYYGYTF.

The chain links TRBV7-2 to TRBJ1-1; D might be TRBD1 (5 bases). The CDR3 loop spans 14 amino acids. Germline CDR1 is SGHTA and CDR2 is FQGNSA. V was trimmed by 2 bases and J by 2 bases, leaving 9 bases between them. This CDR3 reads CASSLLGANTEAFF. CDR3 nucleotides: TGTGCCAGCAGCTTACTCGGGGCCAACACTGAAGCTTTCTTT.

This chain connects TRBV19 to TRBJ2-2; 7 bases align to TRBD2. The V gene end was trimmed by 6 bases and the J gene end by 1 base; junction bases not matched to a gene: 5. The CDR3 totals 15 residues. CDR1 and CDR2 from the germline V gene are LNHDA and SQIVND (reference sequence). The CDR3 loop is CASRERGQNTGELFF. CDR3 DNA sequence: TGTGCCAGTAGAGAGCGGGGTCAGAACACCGGGGAGCTGTTTTTT.

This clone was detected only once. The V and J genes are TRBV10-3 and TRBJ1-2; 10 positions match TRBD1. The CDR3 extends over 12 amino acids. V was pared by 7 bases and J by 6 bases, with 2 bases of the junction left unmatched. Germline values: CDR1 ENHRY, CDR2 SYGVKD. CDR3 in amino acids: CAIKGTGDGYTF. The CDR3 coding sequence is TGTGCCATCAAGGGGACAGGGGATGGCTACACCTTC.

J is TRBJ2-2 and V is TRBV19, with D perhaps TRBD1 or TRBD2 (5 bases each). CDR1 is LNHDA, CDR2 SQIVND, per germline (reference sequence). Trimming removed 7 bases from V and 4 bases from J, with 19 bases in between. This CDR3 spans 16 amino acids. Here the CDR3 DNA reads TGTGCCAGTAACGGTGAGGGGAATAGTGTCACCGGGGAGCTGTTTTTT. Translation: CASNGEGNSVTGELFF.

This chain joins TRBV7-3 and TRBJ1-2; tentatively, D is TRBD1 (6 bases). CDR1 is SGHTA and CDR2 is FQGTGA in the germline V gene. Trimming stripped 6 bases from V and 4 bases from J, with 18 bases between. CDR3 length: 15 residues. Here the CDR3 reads CASRSQGGVGYGYTF. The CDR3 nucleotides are TGTGCCAGCAGATCACAGGGCGGGGTTGGCTATGGCTACACCTTC.

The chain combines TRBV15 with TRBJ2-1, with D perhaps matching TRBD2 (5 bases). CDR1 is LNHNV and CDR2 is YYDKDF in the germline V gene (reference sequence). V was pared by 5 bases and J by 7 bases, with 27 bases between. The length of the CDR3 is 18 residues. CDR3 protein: CATSGRKEIGVEWNEQFF. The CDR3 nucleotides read TGTGCCACCAGCGGCCGCAAGGAAATCGGGGTAGAGTGGAATGAGCAGTTCTTC. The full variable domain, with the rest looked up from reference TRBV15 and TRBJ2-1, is DAMVIQNPRYQVTQFGKPVTLSCSQTLNHNVMYWYQQKSSQAPKLLFHYYDKDFNNEADTPDNFQSRRPNTSFCFLDIRSPGLGDTAMYLCATSGRKEIGVEWNEQFFGPGTRLTVL.

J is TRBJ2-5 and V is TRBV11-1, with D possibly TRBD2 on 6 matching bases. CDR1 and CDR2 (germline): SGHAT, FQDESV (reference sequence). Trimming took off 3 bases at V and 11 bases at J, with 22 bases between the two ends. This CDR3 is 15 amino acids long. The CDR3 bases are TGTGCCAGCAGCTTGGAGGGCGGCGTCCTAGGGGAGCAGTACTTC. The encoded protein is CASSLEGGVLGEQYF. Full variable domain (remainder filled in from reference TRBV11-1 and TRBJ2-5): EAEVAQSPRYKITEKSQAVAFWCDPISGHATLYWYRQILGQGPELLVQFQDESVVDDSQLPKDRFSAERLKGVDSTLKIQPAELGDSAMYLCASSLEGGVLGEQYFGPGTRLLVL.